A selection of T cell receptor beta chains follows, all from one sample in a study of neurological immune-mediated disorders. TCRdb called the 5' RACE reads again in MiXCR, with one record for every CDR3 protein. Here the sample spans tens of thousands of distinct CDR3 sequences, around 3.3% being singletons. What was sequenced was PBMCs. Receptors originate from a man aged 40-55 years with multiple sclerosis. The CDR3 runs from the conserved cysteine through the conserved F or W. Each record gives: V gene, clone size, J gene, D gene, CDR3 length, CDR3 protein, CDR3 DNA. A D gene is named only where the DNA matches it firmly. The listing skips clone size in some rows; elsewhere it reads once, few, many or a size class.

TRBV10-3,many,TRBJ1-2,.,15,CAIGGGQSRGYGYTF,TGTGCCATCGGAGGAGGACAGTCCAGGGGCTATGGCTACACCTTC
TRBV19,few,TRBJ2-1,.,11,CASSVYDEQFF,TGTGCCAGCTCTGTGTACGATGAGCAGTTCTTC
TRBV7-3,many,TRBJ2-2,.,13,CASSTDRSGELFF,TGTGCCAGCAGCACAGACAGGTCCGGGGAGCTGTTTTTT
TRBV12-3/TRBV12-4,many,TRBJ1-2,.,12,CASSFDMYGYTF,TGTGCCAGCAGCTTCGACATGTATGGCTACACCTTC
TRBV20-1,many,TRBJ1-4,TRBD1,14,CSATQGQGGGKLFF,TGCAGTGCTACCCAGGGACAGGGAGGGGGAAAACTGTTTTTT
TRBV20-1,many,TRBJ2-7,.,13,CSALPGASYEQYF,TGCAGTGCTCTTCCGGGGGCTAGCTACGAGCAGTACTTC
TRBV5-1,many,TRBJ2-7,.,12,CASRPDSYEQYF,TGCGCCTCTAGACCGGACTCCTACGAGCAGTACTTC
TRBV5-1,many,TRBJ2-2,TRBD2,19,CASSREVAGFPGDTGELFF,TGCGCCAGCAGCCGCGAAGTAGCGGGATTCCCGGGGGACACCGGGGAGCTGTTTTTT
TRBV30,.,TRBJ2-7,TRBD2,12,CAWSWGGYEQYF,TGTGCCTGGAGTTGGGGGGGCTACGAGCAGTACTTC
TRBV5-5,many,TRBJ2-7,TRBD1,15,CASSFGRDRALEQYF,TGTGCCAGCAGCTTTGGTAGGGACAGGGCTCTCGAGCAGTACTTC
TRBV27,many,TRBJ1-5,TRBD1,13,CASSLTGWQPQHF,TGTGCCAGCAGTTTGACAGGGTGGCAGCCCCAGCATTTT
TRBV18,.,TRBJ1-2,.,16,CASSPLGPPMVYGYTF,TGTGCCAGCTCACCTCTGGGCCCGCCCATGGTCTATGGCTACACCTTC
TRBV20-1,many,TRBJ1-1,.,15,CSASGGGAGVTEAFF,TGCAGTGCTAGTGGTGGGGGGGCGGGGGTGACTGAAGCTTTCTTT
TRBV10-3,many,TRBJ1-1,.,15,CAISESRGEDTEAFF,TGTGCCATCAGTGAATCCAGGGGTGAAGACACTGAAGCTTTCTTT
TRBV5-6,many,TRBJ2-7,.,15,CASSFGSGAPYEQYF,TGTGCCAGCAGCTTCGGAAGCGGAGCTCCCTACGAGCAGTACTTC
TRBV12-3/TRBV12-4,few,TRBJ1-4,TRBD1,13,CASGDRANEKLFF,TGTGCCAGCGGTGACAGGGCTAATGAAAAACTGTTTTTT
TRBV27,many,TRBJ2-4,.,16,CASSLSKGLAKNIQYF,TGTGCCAGCAGTTTATCGAAGGGCCTAGCCAAAAACATTCAGTACTTC
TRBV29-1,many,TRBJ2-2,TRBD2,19,CSVPGQGRLAGGPGGELFF,TGCAGCGTTCCGGGACAGGGACGTCTAGCGGGAGGGCCGGGTGGGGAGCTGTTTTTT
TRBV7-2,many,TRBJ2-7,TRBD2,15,CASSRSGTSLYEQYF,TGTGCCAGCAGCCGCTCCGGGACTAGTCTCTACGAGCAGTACTTC
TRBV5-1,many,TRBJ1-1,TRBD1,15,CASSYAGGGESEAFF,TGCGCCAGCAGCTACGCAGGGGGCGGTGAAAGTGAAGCTTTCTTT
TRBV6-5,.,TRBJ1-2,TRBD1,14,CASSYTGGDYGYTF,TGTGCCAGCAGTTACACAGGGGGCGACTATGGCTACACCTTC
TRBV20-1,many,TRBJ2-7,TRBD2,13,CSARDVAGVHEYF,TGCAGTGCTAGAGATGTAGCGGGGGTCCATGAGTACTTC
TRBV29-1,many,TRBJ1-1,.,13,CSVPTGPLGGAFF,TGCAGCGTTCCAACCGGGCCCCTTGGAGGAGCTTTCTTT
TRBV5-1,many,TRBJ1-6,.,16,CASSQTGDNYNSPLHF,TGCGCCAGCAGCCAGACGGGGGACAACTATAATTCACCCCTCCACTTT
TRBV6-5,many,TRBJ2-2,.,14,CASQTGTNTGELFF,TGTGCCAGCCAGACAGGCACGAACACCGGGGAGCTGTTTTTT
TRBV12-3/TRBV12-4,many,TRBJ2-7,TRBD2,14,CASSLGGKMGEQYF,TGTGCCAGCAGTTTGGGGGGGAAGATGGGGGAGCAGTACTTC
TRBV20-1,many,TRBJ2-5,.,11,CSARKEETQYF,TGCAGTGCTAGGAAGGAAGAGACCCAGTACTTC
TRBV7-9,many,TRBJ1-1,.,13,CASSNGGGTEAFF,TGTGCCAGCAGCAATGGAGGGGGGACTGAAGCTTTCTTT
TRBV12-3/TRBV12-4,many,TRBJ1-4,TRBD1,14,CASRTGTVNEKLFF,TGTGCCAGCAGGACCGGGACAGTTAATGAAAAACTGTTTTTT
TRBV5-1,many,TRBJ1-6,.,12,CASSLTNSPLHF,TGCGCCAGCAGCTTGACGAATTCACCCCTCCACTTT
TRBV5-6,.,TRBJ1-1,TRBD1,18,CASTFRRTGGSRNTEAFF,TGTGCCAGCACATTCCGAAGGACAGGGGGCTCTAGGAACACTGAAGCTTTCTTT
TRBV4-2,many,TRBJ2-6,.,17,CASSQGPGASGANVLTF,TGTGCCAGCAGCCAAGGGCCAGGGGCGTCTGGGGCCAACGTCCTGACTTTC
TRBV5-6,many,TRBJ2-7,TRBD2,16,CASRHGLAGLSYEQYF,TGTGCCAGCAGACACGGACTAGCGGGCCTCTCCTACGAGCAGTACTTC
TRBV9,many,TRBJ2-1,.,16,CASSGGLGGLYNEQFF,TGTGCCAGCAGCGGAGGCCTTGGGGGACTCTACAATGAGCAGTTCTTC
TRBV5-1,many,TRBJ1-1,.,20,CASSLAGIDRSALGNTEAFF,TGCGCCAGCAGCTTGGCGGGCATCGACAGGTCCGCCCTTGGGAACACTGAAGCTTTCTTT
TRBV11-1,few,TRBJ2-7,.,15,CASSPLQGLLKEQYF,TGTGCCAGCAGCCCCCTCCAGGGTCTACTCAAAGAGCAGTACTTC
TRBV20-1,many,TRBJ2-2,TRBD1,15,CSAAGTGSVSGELFF,TGCAGTGCTGCGGGGACAGGGTCCGTTTCCGGGGAGCTGTTTTTT
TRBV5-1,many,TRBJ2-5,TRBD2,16,CASSPGPGLAGETQYF,TGCGCCAGCAGCCCCGGACCGGGACTAGCGGGGGAGACCCAGTACTTC
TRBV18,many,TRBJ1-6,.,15,CASSPDVPSTSPLHF,TGTGCCAGCTCACCAGATGTCCCCAGCACTTCACCCCTCCACTTT
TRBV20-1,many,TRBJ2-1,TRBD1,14,CSVRVRTGINEQFF,TGCAGTGTTCGAGTACGGACAGGGATTAATGAGCAGTTCTTC
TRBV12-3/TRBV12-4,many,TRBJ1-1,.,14,CASSLGTPNTEAFF,TGTGCCAGCAGCCTCGGGACACCTAACACTGAAGCTTTCTTT
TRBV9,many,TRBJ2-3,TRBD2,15,CASSPHGGETDTQYF,TGTGCCAGCAGCCCTCATGGGGGGGAAACAGATACGCAGTATTTT
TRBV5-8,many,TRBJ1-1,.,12,CASSLVGTEAFF,TGTGCCAGCAGCTTGGTGGGGACTGAAGCTTTCTTT
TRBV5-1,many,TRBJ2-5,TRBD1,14,CASSFGQGTETQYF,TGCGCCAGCAGCTTCGGACAGGGGACCGAGACCCAGTACTTC
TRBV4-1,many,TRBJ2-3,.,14,CASSSSGSTDTQYF,TGCGCCAGCAGCTCCAGCGGGAGCACAGATACGCAGTATTTT
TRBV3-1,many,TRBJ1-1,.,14,CASSQGSRRTEAFF,TGTGCCAGCAGCCAGGGGTCCAGGAGGACTGAAGCTTTCTTT